Following are 11 T cell receptor beta chains from one sample sequenced in a study of T cells in Graves' hyperthyroidism and ophthalmopathy (dated by TCRdb to the late 2010s). The protocol used for the library was multiplex PCR. The sequencing machine was an Illumina HiSeq 2000. The TCR beta CDR3 regions were amplified from RNA transcripts. The first round of RT-PCR for the TCR CDR3 was performed with the HTBI primer set and the Qiagen OneStep RT-PCR kit. The public reads were quality trimmed at Q25 with fastp and then assembled into clones with MiXCR by TCRdb, keeping productive beta chains. Every entry covers one CDR3 protein and lists the most common genes and DNA from its rows. The sample table records under 800,000 distinct CDR3 sequences; about 14% of these occur just once. The ten largest account for more than 8.5% of the sample. The sample was blood. These receptors all come from a young woman with Graves' hyperthyroidism.

This clonotype came up many times. The chain uses TRBV11-2 and TRBJ2-5, with a possible D match to TRBD2 (6 bases). Germline CDR1 is SGHAT and CDR2 is FQNNGV. V dropped 4 bases and J dropped 5 bases, with 14 bases sitting between them. CDR3 size: 14 residues. CDR3 loop: CASSSRRGYETQYF. The CDR3 nucleotides read TGTGCCAGCAGCTCCAGGCGGGGATACGAGACCCAGTACTTC.

The genes are TRBV3-1 and TRBJ1-4; D unclear. In germline, CDR1 is LGHDT, CDR2 YNNKEL (reference sequence). The CDR3 length is 17 residues. The germline V and J ends were trimmed by 1 base and 2 bases, with 14 bases remaining between them. Here the CDR3 reads CASSQGKGTSTNEKLFF. CDR3 sequence (DNA): TGTGCCAGCAGCCAAGGAAAAGGAACCTCCACTAATGAAAAACTGTTTTTT.

This clonotype was seen more than once but under ten times. The V and J genes are TRBV19 and TRBJ2-6; no clear D. The V gene's germline CDR1 is LNHDA and CDR2 SQIVND (reference sequence). This CDR3 spans 16 amino acids. Trimming took off 3 bases at V and 1 base at J, with 10 bases between the two ends. CDR3 DNA sequence: TGTGCCAGTAGTATGGCACAGAAATCTGGGGCCAACGTCCTGACTTTC. Its translation: CASSMAQKSGANVLTF.

Details on this clonotype: At one end, the junction sequence differs from germline, possibly due to a read error. This chain connects TRBV2 to TRBJ2-7; 7 nucleotides match TRBD2. Germline CDR1 is SNHLY and CDR2 is FYNNEI. This CDR3 spans 12 amino acids. The CDR3 protein is CAGSGALDEQYF. Written as DNA, the CDR3 is TGTGCCGGCAGCGGGGCCTTGGACGAGCAGTACTTC.

This clonotype was picked up a small number of times. This chain links TRBV19 with TRBJ1-5; no clear D. The V gene's germline CDR1 is LNHDA and CDR2 SQIVND (reference sequence). The CDR3 sequence is 15 residues long. V dropped 7 bases and J dropped 4 bases, with 17 bases sitting between them. The CDR3 region is CASTLQVHRNQPQHF. The CDR3 region has the DNA TGTGCCAGTACCTTGCAGGTTCATAGGAATCAGCCCCAGCATTTT.

The sample holds a few counts of this clonotype. V gene TRBV27 combines with J gene TRBJ2-6, with D unclear. Germline values: CDR1 MNHEY, CDR2 SMNVEV (reference sequence). The CDR3 sequence is 14 residues long. V shed 4 bases and J shed 0 bases, with 4 bases lying between them. The CDR3 DNA is TGTGCCAGCAGTTCCTCCTCTGGGGCCAACGTCCTGACTTTC. It codes for CASSSSSGANVLTF.

This clonotype was counted a few times. The J gene is TRBJ2-7, the V gene TRBV28; no clear D gene. CDR1 is MDHEN, CDR2 SYDVKM, per germline. The V end was cut by 6 bases, the J end by 0 bases, with 15 bases between. This CDR3 is 15 amino acids long. CDR3 nucleotide sequence: TGTGCCAGCAGCCGTGGTAGCCAGAGCTCCTACGAGCAGTACTTC. This gives the protein CASSRGSQSSYEQYF.

This sequence joins TRBV10-3 and TRBJ1-2; D remains ambiguous. Germline CDR1 ENHRY, CDR2 SYGVKD. The CDR3 is 13 amino acids. The V end lost 2 bases, the J end lost 4 bases, and 8 bases lay between the germline ends. CDR3 sequence (DNA): TGTGCCATCAGTGAGGGCAGATCCTATGGCTACACCTTC. Residues: CAISEGRSYGYTF.

This clonotype was observed many times. V gene TRBV6-6 combines with J gene TRBJ2-3; D is undetermined. Germline V CDR1 and CDR2: MNHNY, SVGAGI (reference sequence). The CDR3 runs 14 residues. The ends were cut back, 2 bases at V and 2 bases at J, with 8 bases in the middle. CDR3 residues: CASSYGRTTDTQYF. CDR3 in DNA: TGTGCCAGCAGTTACGGCCGGACCACAGATACGCAGTATTTT.

This clonotype has ten or more counts. CDR3 region: CASRDGGFGETQYF. CDR3 in DNA: TGTGCCAGCAGGGACGGAGGGTTCGGGGAGACCCAGTACTTC. V and J are TRBV6-1 and TRBJ2-5; TRBD2 might be the D (6 bases). Germline CDR1 and CDR2: MNHNS and SASEGT. Trimming took 6 bases from V and 5 from J, leaving 16 bases between them. CDR3 length: 14 residues.

This clonotype appeared many times. The V call is TRBV5-1, the J call TRBJ2-1, with TRBD1 matching over 7 bases. This CDR3 comprises 15 residues. Germline CDR1 SGHRS, CDR2 YFSETQ. Trimming removed 3 bases from V and 7 bases from J; junction bases left unmatched: 10. CDR3 region: CASSSDRVPGNEQFF. CDR3 bases: TGCGCCAGCAGCTCAGACAGGGTGCCTGGTAATGAGCAGTTCTTC.